The present entry profiles one T cell receptor (beta chain) with its context. The antigen remains unidentified. This entry comes from a study of OX40 agonist ivuxolimab in advanced cancers. Germline V gene data show CDR1 as SQVTM and CDR2 as ANQGSEA. Trimming removed 4 bases at V and 4 bases at J, with 8 bases between. The CDR3 length is 12 residues. General observations from the study: Clonal expansion was among the lowest in partial responders at 0.1-3.0 mg/kg, especially CD8+. CD4+ and CD8+ T cells in blood underwent clonal expansion by week 6 at 0.1 to 3.0 mg/kg. The antigens recognized by the expanded peripheral T cells, that is their antigen specificity, were not determined.

Produced via immunoSEQ multiplex PCR; TCRdb's table is partial and in-frame only. This table holds 86,000 or so clones, roughly nine tenths found once. This specimen was CD4+ or CD8+ T cells sorted from blood, taken in a trial of the OX40 agonist ivuxolimab. The TCR was taken from an adult with an advanced solid tumor such as melanoma, head and neck, liver or kidney cancer. The chain recombines TRBV29-1 with TRBJ1-5; D is ambiguous. CDR3 residues: CSVGIGNQPQHF. CDR3 nucleotides: TGCAGCGTTGGAATCGGGAATCAGCCCCAGCATTTT.